The 28 T cell receptor beta chains below were found in one sample sequenced in a study of cytomegalovirus exposure and HLA in healthy donors. This PCR relied on a set of 60 Vbeta primers and 13 Jbeta primers. Here immunoSEQ multiplex PCR was the method, and the copy in TCRdb shows in-frame clones only, minus some. The data show just over 70,000 clones, around two thirds seen once. Sequencing input: PBMCs. Every receptor here comes from a human donor in good health.

The gene calls are TRBV19 and TRBJ1-1, with 8 bases lining up with TRBD1. Germline trimming cut 4 bases from V and 0 bases from J; bases unmatched to any gene: 7. Germline V CDR1 and CDR2: LNHDA, SQIVND (reference sequence). This CDR3 spans 16 amino acids. As DNA, the CDR3 is TGTGCCAGTAGTACCCACAGGGGGAGCATGAACACTGAAGCTTTCTTT. Translating it yields CASSTHRGSMNTEAFF.

The chain combines TRBV29-1 with TRBJ2-1; 8 nucleotides agree with TRBD1. The J segment lost 6 bases and the V segment lost 5 bases, leaving 3 bases of the junction unmatched. Germline CDR1 is SQVTM and CDR2 is ANQGSEA. The CDR3 totals 12 residues. CDR3 nucleotide sequence: TGCAGCGTTTCTACAGGGGGCAATGAGCAGTTCTTC. Translation gives CSVSTGGNEQFF.

This clone has just one count. One junction end disagrees with the germline gene, perhaps due to a read error. This chain joins TRBV7-9 and TRBJ2-1; 7 positions agree with TRBD2. CDR3 length: 16 residues. Germline CDR1 SEHNR, CDR2 FQNEAQ (reference sequence). The CDR3, as DNA: TGTTCCAGCAGCTTAGTGAGGGGAGGGACCTACAATGAGCAGTTCTTC. This translates into CSSSLVRGGTYNEQFF.

The V call is TRBV9, the J call TRBJ1-4, with a tentative D call TRBD1 (5 bases). Germline V gene data show CDR1 as SGDLS and CDR2 as YYNGEE. Trimming removed 2 bases from V and 7 bases from J, with 12 bases in between. The length of the CDR3 is 14 residues. The CDR3 DNA sequence: TGTGCCAGCAGCGTGCAGGGCCAAGCTGAAAAACTGTTTTTT. This sequence encodes CASSVQGQAEKLFF.

The gene calls are TRBV5-5 and TRBJ2-7; the match to TRBD1 covers 12 bases. The CDR3 covers 18 residues. J gave up 3 bases and V 0 bases, and 10 bases lay outside the gene matches. Germline loops: CDR1 SGHKS, CDR2 YYEKEE (reference sequence). This chain's CDR3 is CASSLDGTGGTLNYEQYF. The CDR3 nucleotides are TGTGCCAGCAGCTTGGATGGGACAGGGGGCACTCTAAACTACGAGCAGTACTTC.

The chain carries TRBV5-1 and TRBJ1-2; 7 bases are shared with TRBD1. The CDR3 covers 14 residues. V lost 2 bases, J lost 5 bases, and 6 bases stayed unmatched. Germline CDR1 is SGHRS and CDR2 is YFSETQ. CDR3 nucleotides: TGCGCCAGCAGCTTAGCCACAGGGGATTATGGCTACACCTTC. This sequence encodes CASSLATGDYGYTF.

The chain recombines TRBV5-1 with TRBJ2-5; D might be TRBD2 (6 bases). Trimming shortened V by 5 bases and J by 0 bases, and 14 bases separated the two germline ends. This CDR3 is built from 15 residues. Germline loops: CDR1 SGHRS, CDR2 YFSETQ. CDR3 bases: TGCGCCAGCAGTAAGGGCGGGATGAACCAAGAGACCCAGTACTTC. It specifies CASSKGGMNQETQYF.

The chain couples TRBV28 to TRBJ1-2; D unresolved. In germline, CDR1 is MDHEN, CDR2 SYDVKM. The ends were cut back, 5 bases at V and 8 bases at J, with 9 bases in the middle. The CDR3 totals 11 residues. The CDR3 spells CASSELSGYTF. In DNA form, the CDR3 reads TGTGCCAGCAGTGAACTGAGCGGCTACACCTTC.

The chain joins TRBV15 to TRBJ1-2; D remains ambiguous. CDR1 and CDR2 from the germline V gene are LNHNV and YYDKDF (reference sequence). Deletions cut 1 base from V and 10 bases from J, with 22 bases between. This CDR3 spans 16 amino acids. CDR3 residues: CATSRGWTDSPSVYTF. Written as DNA, the CDR3 is TGTGCCACCAGCAGAGGATGGACGGACTCTCCTTCTGTCTACACCTTC.

The chain carries TRBV29-1 and TRBJ1-2, with 9 bases matching TRBD1. From germline, CDR1 is SQVTM and CDR2 ANQGSEA. The trim removed 4 bases at V and 4 bases at J, leaving 1 base unmatched. The CDR3 sequence is 12 residues long. The CDR3 protein is CSVGQGGYGYTF. Written as DNA, the CDR3 is TGCAGCGTTGGACAGGGGGGCTATGGCTACACCTTC.

The chain is built from TRBV6-1 and TRBJ1-5; D perhaps matches TRBD1 (5 bases). CDR3 length: 14 amino acids. In germline, CDR1 is MNHNS, CDR2 SASEGT. Deletions cut 8 bases from V and 1 base from J, with 12 bases between. The CDR3 reads CASLKDSSNQPQHF. In DNA, the CDR3 is TGTGCCAGCTTAAAAGACAGCAGCAATCAGCCCCAGCATTTT.

This chain joins TRBV28 and TRBJ2-1, with 11 bases matching TRBD1. The germline gives CDR1 MDHEN, CDR2 SYDVKM. With V trimmed by 6 bases and J by 3 bases, 7 bases remained unmatched. The CDR3 is 16 amino acids. CDR3 in amino acids: CASSPSGTGGYNEQFF. DNA for the CDR3: TGTGCCAGCAGCCCATCCGGGACAGGGGGCTACAATGAGCAGTTCTTC.

The chain recombines TRBV5-1 with TRBJ1-4; 7 nucleotides match TRBD1. This CDR3 region has 16 residues. CDR1 and CDR2 from the germline V gene are SGHRS and YFSETQ. J lost 0 bases, V lost 3 bases, and 5 bases had no gene match. CDR3 coding DNA: TGCGCCAGCAGCTGGGACAGTAGGACAACTAATGAAAAACTGTTTTTT. Its protein product is CASSWDSRTTNEKLFF.

This clone is a singleton in its sample. The chain couples TRBV21-1 to TRBJ2-1; the D segment call TRBD2 is taken from the table without a DNA check. TRBV21-1 is reported as a pseudogene. This CDR3 comprises 16 residues. The CDR3 region is CASSRKRLAGYNEQFF. DNA of the CDR3: TGTGCCAGCAGCCGTAAGCGGCTAGCGGGGTACAATGAGCAGTTCTTC.

The chain recombines TRBV5-1 with TRBJ2-5; a possible D gene is TRBD2 (5 bases). Trimming left V 3 bases short and J 7 bases short, with 13 bases between. The CDR3 consists of 13 residues. Germline-derived CDR1 and CDR2 are SGHRS and YFSETQ. The CDR3 here is CASSSVGEGTQYF. CDR3 nucleotide sequence: TGCGCCAGCAGCTCGGTCGGGGAAGGGACCCAGTACTTC. The full variable domain, rest sourced from reference TRBV5-1 and TRBJ2-5, is KAGVTQTPRYLIKTRGQQVTLSCSPISGHRSVSWYQQTPGQGLQFLFEYFSETQRNKGNFPGRFSGRQFSNSRSEMNVSTLELGDSALYLCASSSVGEGTQYFGPGTRLLVL.

CDR3 nucleotide sequence: TGTGCCAGCAGCCTGTATAGCAATCAGCCCCAGCATTTT. This codes for CASSLYSNQPQHF. The rearrangement links TRBV14 to TRBJ1-5; D not certain. Between the trimmed V and J ends, which lost 4 bases and 0 bases, there was a span of 4 bases. Germline V gives CDR1 SGHDN, CDR2 FVKESK. This CDR3 contains 13 residues. Complete variable domain (other parts from reference TRBV14 and TRBJ1-5): EAGVTQFPSHSVIEKGQTVTLRCDPISGHDNLYWYRRVMGKEIKFLLHFVKESKQDESGMPNNRFLAERTGGTYSTLKVQPAELEDSGVYFCASSLYSNQPQHFGDGTRLSIL.

The chain is built from TRBV6-1 and TRBJ2-5; 7 bases fit TRBD1. The end of the DNA aligns better with TRBJ2-7, so the J call may be wrong. CDR3 length: 14 amino acids. Germline CDR1 MNHNS, CDR2 SASEGT. CDR3 amino acids: CASRLGQDSYEQYF. The CDR3 bases are TGTGCCAGCAGACTTGGACAGGATTCCTACGAGCAGTACTTC.

The V gene is TRBV9, the J gene TRBJ2-7, with D perhaps TRBD1 (6 bases). Trimming pared 0 bases from V and 2 bases from J, leaving 9 bases between. The CDR3 length is 14 residues. Germline V CDR1 and CDR2: SGDLS, YYNGEE. This chain's CDR3 is CASSVAGTTYEQYF. CDR3 DNA sequence: TGTGCCAGCAGCGTAGCGGGGACAACCTACGAGCAGTACTTC.

This rearrangement joins TRBV27 to TRBJ2-1, with 8 bases identical to TRBD1. J gave up 8 bases and V 4 bases, and 16 bases lay outside the gene matches. CDR1 is MNHEY and CDR2 is SMNVEV in the germline V gene (reference sequence). The CDR3 runs 17 residues. The CDR3 nucleotides are TGTGCCAGCAGTTCGGACAGGGTCGTTTCCCGCCGGCATGAGCAGTTCTTC. Protein product: CASSSDRVVSRRHEQFF.

Only one count was recorded for this clone. The chain uses TRBV19 and TRBJ1-5; tentative D call: TRBD1 (5 bases). This CDR3 is built from 16 residues. Germline V lookup: CDR1 LNHDA, CDR2 SQIVND (reference sequence). V lost 6 bases to trimming and J lost 3 bases, with 18 bases between them. The DNA of the CDR3 is TGTGCCAGTAGGCCTACCACAGGAAAAGCCAATCAGCCCCAGCATTTT. It specifies CASRPTTGKANQPQHF.

This clone was seen more than once but under ten times. This chain joins TRBV5-4 and TRBJ1-2; 7 bases line up with TRBD1. Germline trimming cut 4 bases from V and 2 bases from J; bases unmatched to any gene: 5. The CDR3 spans 14 residues. Germline CDR1 SGHNT, CDR2 YYREEE (reference sequence). This CDR3 reads CASSRTGDNYGYTF. DNA for the CDR3: TGTGCCAGCAGCCGCACAGGGGACAACTATGGCTACACCTTC.

V usage is TRBV27 and J usage is TRBJ2-1; 8 bases align to TRBD2. V shed 2 bases and J 7 bases; nucleotides not matched to a gene: 4. The CDR3 runs to 14 residues. Germline V gene data show CDR1 as MNHEY and CDR2 as SMNVEV (reference sequence). The CDR3 spells CASSLSGRLNEQFF. CDR3 bases: TGTGCCAGCAGTTTAAGCGGGAGATTAAATGAGCAGTTCTTC.

The V call is TRBV5-4, the J call TRBJ1-2; TRBD1 might be the D (6 bases). The CDR3 contains 17 residues. With 4 bases removed from V and 1 base from J, the gap between germline ends came to 20 bases. CDR1 is SGHNT and CDR2 is YYREEE in the germline V gene (reference sequence). The CDR3 DNA sequence: TGTGCCAGCAGCCCTGGAGTTCAGGGGTTCCTTAACTATGGCTACACCTTC. Protein sequence: CASSPGVQGFLNYGYTF. Full variable domain (rest looked up from reference TRBV5-4 and TRBJ1-2): ETGVTQSPTHLIKTRGQQVTLRCSSQSGHNTVSWYQQALGQGPQFIFQYYREEENGRGNFPPRFSGLQFPNYSSELNVNALELDDSALYLCASSPGVQGFLNYGYTFGSGTRLTVV.

This chain uses TRBV5-5 with TRBJ2-5; D is possibly TRBD1 (6 bases). This CDR3 region has 14 residues. The germline gives CDR1 SGHKS, CDR2 YYEKEE (reference sequence). V was clipped by 3 bases and J by 3 bases, with 12 bases between them. The CDR3 region has the DNA TGTGCCAGCAGCTGGGGACAACTCAAAGAGACCCAGTACTTC. Translated: CASSWGQLKETQYF.

The V and J genes are TRBV10-3 and TRBJ1-6; D remains unclear. Germline CDR1 is ENHRY and CDR2 is SYGVKD. CDR3 length equals 15 residues. Between the trimmed V and J ends, which lost 8 bases and 6 bases, there was a span of 17 bases. CDR3 in DNA: TGTGCCATCTCGGATCCCACCCACAGTAATTCACCCCTCCACTTT. Its translation is CAISDPTHSNSPLHF.

V usage is TRBV7-2 and J usage is TRBJ2-7; 8 bases align to TRBD2. V shed 2 bases, J shed 5 bases, and the junction held 5 bases outside the gene matches. Germline lookup yields CDR1 SGHTA and CDR2 FQGNSA. The CDR3 runs to 14 residues. CDR3 protein: CASSLPSGRNEQYF. The CDR3 DNA follows: TGTGCCAGCAGCTTACCCAGCGGGAGAAACGAGCAGTACTTC.

This clone came up a few times. This chain links TRBV5-1 with TRBJ2-5; D is perhaps TRBD2 (5 bases). This CDR3 comprises 16 residues. Per the germline V gene, CDR1 is SGHRS and CDR2 is YFSETQ. V lost 0 bases to trimming and J lost 2 bases, with 14 bases between them. CDR3 sequence (DNA): TGCGCCAGCAGCTTGGGGGCAGCGGAGGATCAAGAGACCCAGTACTTC. It codes for CASSLGAAEDQETQYF.

The rearrangement uses TRBV6-1 and TRBJ2-3, with 9 positions matching TRBD1. V trimming: 1 base; J trimming: 2 bases; junction bases outside the gene matches: 1. Per germline, CDR1 MNHNS and CDR2 SASEGT. The CDR3 is made up of 15 amino acids. CDR3 bases: TGTGCCAGCAGTGAAGGGACAGGGGACACAGATACGCAGTATTTT. Its translation: CASSEGTGDTDTQYF.